The rows below give T cell receptor beta chains drawn from one sample of a study of vaccination and CD4 T cells after COVID-19. TCRdb redid the calling of the PCR reads with MiXCR, one entry per CDR3 protein. The repertoire holds almost 7,500 distinct CDR3 sequences, with more than 30% as singletons. These receptors are not linked to any known antigen. The sequenced sample consisted of CD4+ T cells from blood, cultured in vitro. These receptors were obtained from a human donor in good health. CDR3s include the opening cysteine and the closing phenylalanine or tryptophan. The D gene is left open where the match is weak. The size field is filled for only some rows; it gives once, few, many or a size class.

few,TRBD2,TRBJ2-7,TRBV7-9,TGTGCCAGCAGCTTAGCCCCGACTAGCGGGAGAGTCGAGCAGTACTTC,CASSLAPTSGRVEQYF
NA,TRBD1,TRBJ1-5,TRBV19,TGTGCCAGTAGTATAGGCGGGACAGTCAATCAGCCCCAGCATTTT,CASSIGGTVNQPQHF
NA,NA,TRBJ2-3,TRBV6-4,TGTGCCAGCAGTGAGAGGGGCGACAATACGCAGTATTTT,CASSERGDNTQYF
few,NA,TRBJ1-1,TRBV20-1,TGCAGTGCTAGAGGAAGGGTCGGGAGGACTGAAGCTTTCTTT,CSARGRVGRTEAFF
NA,TRBD1,TRBJ1-1,TRBV11-2,TGTGCCAGCAGCTTAAGCCCAGGGGGGGTGGGCACTGAAGCTTTCTTT,CASSLSPGGVGTEAFF
NA,TRBD2,TRBJ2-1,TRBV6-2/TRBV6-3,TGTGCCAGCAGTTACTCGAGAAGGGAAAGGACTAGCGGGAGGAACAATGAGCAGTTCTTC,CASSYSRRERTSGRNNEQFF
few,NA,TRBJ1-1,TRBV30,TGTGCCTGGAGCCGAAGTCCGGATCAAAAGACTGAAGCTTTCTTT,CAWSRSPDQKTEAFF
NA,TRBD1,TRBJ1-6,TRBV30,TGTGCCTGGAGTGCGCAGGGGGATTCACCCCTCCACTTT,CAWSAQGDSPLHF
NA,TRBD2,TRBJ2-3,TRBV7-2,TGTGCCAGCAGCCCTATGGGAGGGATGACAGATACGCAGTATTTT,CASSPMGGMTDTQYF
once,NA,TRBJ2-6,TRBV12-3/TRBV12-4,TGTGCCAGCAGTTTCGTGACTGGGGCCAACGTCCTGACTTTC,CASSFVTGANVLTF
NA,NA,TRBJ2-5,TRBV11-3,TGTGCCAGCAGCTTAGATCAGAGGGGGACCCAGTACTTC,CASSLDQRGTQYF
NA,TRBD1,TRBJ1-2,TRBV30,TGTGCCTGGACTATTAGGGGGGGCAGGACAGGGGTAAAGGGCTACACCTTC,CAWTIRGGRTGVKGYTF
NA,NA,TRBJ2-7,TRBV6-5,TGTGCCAGCAGTTACCGGGATGGATACGAGCAGTACTTC,CASSYRDGYEQYF
NA,NA,TRBJ1-1,TRBV30,TGTGCCTGGTTCTGGTTGGGAGGGGAAGCTTTCTTT,CAWFWLGGEAFF
NA,NA,TRBJ1-3,TRBV7-9,TGTGCCAGCAGCTCAATAAAGGGCTCTAGAAACACCATATATTTT,CASSSIKGSRNTIYF
few,NA,TRBJ1-1,TRBV30,TGTGCCTGGAGTAGGGTGAACACTGAAGCTTTCTTT,CAWSRVNTEAFF
NA,TRBD1,TRBJ1-2,TRBV6-2/TRBV6-3,TGTGCCAGCAGTCACGGACAGGAATATGGCTACACCTTC,CASSHGQEYGYTF
NA,TRBD1,TRBJ1-1,TRBV7-2,TGTGCCAGCAGCTTAGGGACAGGCCACACTGAAGCTTTCTTT,CASSLGTGHTEAFF
NA,NA,TRBJ1-2,TRBV5-1,TGCGCCAGCAGCTTGTCGGCGGGGATCTATGGCTACACCTTC,CASSLSAGIYGYTF
NA,NA,TRBJ2-3,TRBV6-5,TGTGCCAGCAGTTACGTGGGGCGGAGCACAGATACGCAGTATTTT,CASSYVGRSTDTQYF
few,NA,TRBJ2-5,TRBV7-2,TGTGCCAGCAGCTTAGGACAGGTCCCTCAAGAGACCCAGTACTTC,CASSLGQVPQETQYF
NA,NA,TRBJ2-7,TRBV7-2,TGTGCCAGCAGCTTATTGTCCGAGCAGTACTTC,CASSLLSEQYF
NA,NA,TRBJ2-7,TRBV5-4,TGTGCCAGCAGCCTAGAACTACAGCTCCGGAGTTCCGAGCAGTACTTC,CASSLELQLRSSEQYF
few,TRBD2,TRBJ2-1,TRBV7-2,TGTGCCAGCAGCTCGCGACTAGCGGGGGGGGGCAATGAGCAGTTCTTC,CASSSRLAGGGNEQFF
NA,TRBD2,TRBJ2-2,TRBV12-3/TRBV12-4,TGTGCCAGCAGAGCGACTAGCTGGGGGACCGGGGAGCTGTTTTTT,CASRATSWGTGELFF
NA,NA,TRBJ1-6,TRBV20-1,TGCAGTGCTAGGCCCCCGGCCCTTAATTCACCCCTCCACTTT,CSARPPALNSPLHF
NA,TRBD1,TRBJ1-2,TRBV7-2,TGTGCCAGCAGCTCGCAGGGGGTTGCTAACTATGGCTACACCTTC,CASSSQGVANYGYTF
NA,TRBD1,TRBJ2-1,TRBV11-3,TGTGCCAGCAGCCGACAGGGGGGATCCTACAATGAGCAGTTCTTC,CASSRQGGSYNEQFF
medium-sized,NA,TRBJ1-6,TRBV6-1,TGTGCCAGCACCCCTTCTTGGGGGCTTGGTTCACCCCTCCACTTT,CASTPSWGLGSPLHF
few,NA,TRBJ1-1,TRBV7-6,TGTGCCAGCAGCCTTAGTGTGGGCACTGAAGCTTTCTTT,CASSLSVGTEAFF
NA,NA,TRBJ2-1,TRBV11-2,TGTGCCAGCAGCGCCCCCCGGGGGTATTATGAGCAGTTCTTC,CASSAPRGYYEQFF
NA,TRBD1,TRBJ1-2,TRBV15,TGTACCACCAGCAGAGATTCACTACGACAGGGGGTGTTAGGGGTTTCGTTTGGCTACACCTTC,CTTSRDSLRQGVLGVSFGYTF
few,NA,TRBJ1-5,TRBV7-2,TGTGCCAGCAGCCCCCCGACCGGTCAGCCCCAGCATTTT,CASSPPTGQPQHF
NA,TRBD1,TRBJ1-2,TRBV6-1,TGTGCCAGCAGTGGTAAAGGGGGCCGTGGCTACACCTTC,CASSGKGGRGYTF
NA,NA,TRBJ1-2,TRBV9,TGTGCCAGCAGCCCTCTAGTTGAAGGCTATGGCTACACCTTC,CASSPLVEGYGYTF
NA,TRBD2,TRBJ2-3,TRBV20-1,TGCAGTGCTAGAGATCCCGGGGGGGGTCCAGATACGCAGTATTTT,CSARDPGGGPDTQYF
few,NA,TRBJ1-6,TRBV11-2,TGTGCCAGCAGCGCCGGGAGTTTCTATAATTCACCCCTCCACTTT,CASSAGSFYNSPLHF
few,NA,TRBJ1-1,TRBV10-3,TGTGCCATCAGTTTAGTAGGGGGCACTGAAGCTTTCTTT,CAISLVGGTEAFF
NA,NA,TRBJ1-2,TRBV5-6,TGTGCCAGCAGCCGGGGCGGAATATACTATGGCTACACCTTC,CASSRGGIYYGYTF
once,TRBD2,TRBJ2-3,TRBV5-4,TGTGCCAGCAGCTTGGGGCTAGCGGGGGGAGTTAGCACAGATACGCAGTATTTT,CASSLGLAGGVSTDTQYF
NA,TRBD1,TRBJ2-6,TRBV28,TGTGCCAGCAGTCCCGGAAACCGGGACAGGGTCCGCGTCCTGACTTTC,CASSPGNRDRVRVLTF
NA,NA,TRBJ2-5,TRBV7-9,TGTGCCAGCAGCTTAGGGTTCGGGGCGATTCAAGAGACCCAGTACTTC,CASSLGFGAIQETQYF
few,TRBD1,TRBJ1-5,TRBV18,TGTGCCAGCTCTCCCGACAGGGGGAATCAGCCCCAGCATTTT,CASSPDRGNQPQHF
NA,NA,TRBJ2-1,TRBV24-1,TGTGCCACCAGTGATGAATGGGACAATGAGCAGTTCTTC,CATSDEWDNEQFF
once,TRBD1,TRBJ1-2,TRBV7-2,TGTGCCAGCAGCCCAGGGACAGGGGGCTGGGGCTACACCTTC,CASSPGTGGWGYTF
NA,NA,TRBJ1-1,TRBV7-9,TGTGCCAGCAGCCAAGAAGTTCCTCCTAGGGCTTTCTTT,CASSQEVPPRAFF
NA,NA,TRBJ1-3,TRBV20-1,TGCAGTGCTCGGGACAACACGGGAAACACCATATATTTT,CSARDNTGNTIYF
NA,TRBD1,TRBJ1-6,TRBV6-2/TRBV6-3,TGTGCCAGCAGACAGACTACGGGACAGGGTAATTCACCCCTCCACTTT,CASRQTTGQGNSPLHF
NA,TRBD1,TRBJ1-1,TRBV6-5,TGTGCCAGCAGTTCCCTGGGACAGCTACGCATGAACACTGAAGCTTTCTTT,CASSSLGQLRMNTEAFF
NA,NA,TRBJ2-2,TRBV6-1,TGTGCCAGCAGGCCGACGTGGAGTGGGGGCGCCCCCGGGGAGCTGTTTTTT,CASRPTWSGGAPGELFF
NA,NA,TRBJ1-5,TRBV5-4,TGTGCCAGCAGCTTGGCCGGGACGCCGAATCAGCCCCAGCATTTT,CASSLAGTPNQPQHF